What follows are 30 T cell receptor beta chains derived from one specimen sequenced in a study of blood T cell repertoires in COVID-19. The table came from immunoSEQ multiplex PCR; TCRdb's copy has only in-frame clones and leaves some out. The data contain about 500,000 clones, roughly 89% of them seen just once; the ten biggest clones take up 0.7% to 1%. The sequenced sample was peripheral blood. The source of these receptors is a man between 18 and 35 years old with COVID-19, enrolled during active disease.

The chain couples TRBV4-1 to TRBJ1-2, with D unclear. Trimming stripped 1 base from V and 9 bases from J, with 15 bases between. In germline, CDR1 is MGHRA, CDR2 YSYEKL. The CDR3 has 14 residues. CDR3 sequence: CASSQVGSYSSYTF. The CDR3, as DNA: TGCGCCAGCAGCCAAGTGGGCAGCTATTCAAGCTACACCTTC.

The rearrangement links TRBV27 to TRBJ2-7; 12 nucleotides agree with TRBD2. Germline V gene sequence: CDR1 MNHEY, CDR2 SMNVEV (reference sequence). V shed 6 bases, J shed 2 bases, and the junction held 8 bases outside the gene matches. CDR3 length equals 16 residues. The CDR3 sequence: CASRERLAGAPYEQYF. As DNA, the CDR3 is TGTGCCAGCAGGGAAAGACTAGCGGGAGCCCCCTACGAGCAGTACTTC.

The chain has TRBV7-9 and TRBJ1-1, with 7 bases lining up with TRBD1. The CDR3 runs 15 residues. V shed 3 bases, J shed 0 bases, and the junction held 4 bases outside the gene matches. The V gene's germline CDR1 is SEHNR and CDR2 FQNEAQ (reference sequence). The CDR3 coding sequence is TGTGCCAGCAGCTTGTCGGGACAGCTGAACACTGAAGCTTTCTTT. Its translation is CASSLSGQLNTEAFF.

CDR3 amino acids: CASSLAPGQGNNSPLHF. The CDR3 DNA follows: TGTGCCAGCAGTTTGGCGCCGGGACAGGGAAATAATTCACCCCTCCACTTT. The chain links TRBV27 to TRBJ1-6; TRBD1 aligns across 9 bases. V gave up 3 bases and J gave up 5 bases; unmatched junction bases: 8. Looked up from germline, CDR1 is MNHEY and CDR2 is SMNVEV (reference sequence). The CDR3 length is 17 residues.

The CDR3 reads CASRQSGSYEQYF. The CDR3 DNA follows: TGTGCCAGCAGGCAGAGCGGGAGCTACGAGCAGTACTTC. The rearrangement joins TRBV28 to TRBJ2-7; 8 nucleotides agree with TRBD2. The CDR3 totals 13 residues. Germline V lookup: CDR1 MDHEN, CDR2 SYDVKM. Trimming at V came to 6 bases and at J to 3 bases, leaving 4 bases not matched to a gene.

The J gene is TRBJ1-4, the V gene TRBV7-9, with D perhaps matching TRBD1 (6 bases). CDR3 length: 14 residues. Germline V gene sequence: CDR1 SEHNR, CDR2 FQNEAQ (reference sequence). The ends were cut back, 2 bases at V and 8 bases at J, with 12 bases in the middle. The CDR3 reads CASSLRGQNEKLFF. Written as DNA, the CDR3 is TGTGCCAGCAGCTTACGAGGACAGAACGAAAAACTGTTTTTT.

This chain joins TRBV5-1 and TRBJ2-3; 7 positions match TRBD2. The V gene end was trimmed by 4 bases and the J gene end by 8 bases; junction bases not matched to a gene: 10. Germline CDR1 SGHRS, CDR2 YFSETQ. The CDR3 spans 14 residues. CDR3 DNA: TGCGCCAGCAGCCGGGGGGTGGACTACTCTACGCAGTATTTT. Its translation is CASSRGVDYSTQYF.

This clone has only a few counts. This chain links TRBV5-1 with TRBJ2-1, with 12 bases that match TRBD2. CDR1 SGHRS and CDR2 YFSETQ come from the germline V gene. Unmatched junction bases numbered 5, after V lost 2 bases and J lost 5 bases. The length of the CDR3 is 16 residues. The CDR3 DNA reads TGCGCCAGCAGCTTATTGACTAGCGGGAGAAACAATGAGCAGTTCTTC. Translation: CASSLLTSGRNNEQFF. Together with reference TRBV5-1 and TRBJ2-1, the CDR3 gives the full variable domain: KAGVTQTPRYLIKTRGQQVTLSCSPISGHRSVSWYQQTPGQGLQFLFEYFSETQRNKGNFPGRFSGRQFSNSRSEMNVSTLELGDSALYLCASSLLTSGRNNEQFFGPGTRLTVL.

This sequence joins TRBV11-2 and TRBJ2-1; 11 nucleotides match TRBD2. V lost 5 bases to trimming and J lost 3 bases; unmatched junction nucleotides: 9. The CDR3 has 17 amino acids. CDR1 is SGHAT, CDR2 FQNNGV, per germline. CDR3 residues: CASSGPLAGDIYNEQFF. In nucleotides, the CDR3 is TGTGCCAGCAGCGGACCACTAGCGGGGGACATCTACAATGAGCAGTTCTTC.

The chain joins TRBV19 to TRBJ1-6; D not resolved. Looked up from germline, CDR1 is LNHDA and CDR2 is SQIVND (reference sequence). The V end lost 10 bases, the J end lost 0 bases, and 16 bases lay between the germline ends. This CDR3 has 16 residues. CDR3 DNA sequence: TGTGCCACCCAGGAAGATGTTGGCTCCTATAATTCACCCCTCCACTTT. Its protein is CATQEDVGSYNSPLHF. Full variable domain (outside the CDR3, taken from reference TRBV19 and TRBJ1-6): DGGITQSPKYLFRKEGQNVTLSCEQNLNHDAMYWYRQDPGQGLRLIYYSQIVNDFQKGDIAEGYSVSREKKESFPLTVTSAQKNPTAFYLCATQEDVGSYNSPLHFGNGTRLTVT.

The V gene is TRBV19, the J gene TRBJ2-7; TRBD1 agrees at 7 bases. Per the germline V gene, CDR1 is LNHDA and CDR2 is SQIVND (reference sequence). V shed 5 bases and J 2 bases; nucleotides not matched to a gene: 9. The CDR3 sequence is 15 residues long. CDR3 bases: TGTGCCAGTAGTTGGGGAACGGGACAGACCTACGAGCAGTACTTC. Its protein product is CASSWGTGQTYEQYF.

For this clone: A junction end diverges from the germline sequence, so it may reflect a read error. The CDR3 DNA reads TGTGCCAGCAGAGAAGGACAGGGCGTCACAGATACGCAGTATTTT. Translated: CASREGQGVTDTQYF. This chain links TRBV2 with TRBJ2-3; 8 bases agree with TRBD1. Germline CDR1 and CDR2: SNHLY and FYNNEI. This CDR3 has 15 amino acids. Based on the CDR3 plus reference TRBV2 and TRBJ2-3, the full variable domain is EPEVTQTPSHQVTQMGQEVILRCVPISNHLYFYWYRQILGQKVEFLVSFYNNEISEKSEIFDDQFSVERPDGSNFTLKIRSTKLEDSAMYFCASREGQGVTDTQYFGPGTRLTVL.

V gene TRBV6-5 combines with J gene TRBJ2-5, with D uncertain. Trimming took off 1 base at V and 0 bases at J, with 12 bases between the two ends. Germline lookup yields CDR1 MNHEY and CDR2 SVGAGI. The CDR3 covers 16 residues. As DNA, the CDR3 is TGTGCCAGCAGTTACTGGCCACCCTTGTACCAAGAGACCCAGTACTTC. Encoded protein: CASSYWPPLYQETQYF.

This clone has just one count. The rearrangement joins TRBV6-5 to TRBJ1-1; 9 bases are a match to TRBD1. Germline values: CDR1 MNHEY, CDR2 SVGAGI. The CDR3 has 15 amino acids. The trim removed 2 bases at V and 6 bases at J, leaving 7 bases unmatched. CDR3: CASSYPPGQGSEAFF. DNA of the CDR3: TGTGCCAGCAGTTACCCTCCGGGACAGGGATCTGAAGCTTTCTTT.

The CDR3 sequence is CSVEDHAPTSLVEFF. The CDR3 nucleotides read TGCAGCGTTGAAGATCATGCCCCGACTAGCTTGGTCGAGTTCTTC. This chain joins TRBV29-1 and TRBJ2-1, with 7 bases that match TRBD2. Germline CDR1 SQVTM, CDR2 ANQGSEA. The CDR3 runs 15 residues. Unmatched junction bases numbered 16, after V lost 0 bases and J lost 14 bases.

This clone is a singleton in its sample. The chain is built from TRBV4-1 and TRBJ2-7; 9 positions agree with TRBD2. CDR3 length: 15 amino acids. Germline V lookup: CDR1 MGHRA, CDR2 YSYEKL. V dropped 1 base and J dropped 3; count of bases not matched to a gene: 4. CDR3 sequence: CASSQGAGGGYEQYF. The CDR3 nucleotides read TGCGCCAGCAGCCAAGGGGCGGGAGGGGGCTACGAGCAGTACTTC.

This chain connects TRBV11-3 to TRBJ2-1; 7 bases agree with TRBD2. This CDR3 region has 18 residues. Germline CDR1 reads SGHNT; CDR2 reads YENEEA. Trimming took 5 bases from V and 7 from J; bases not matched to a gene: 20. The CDR3 here is CASSADYRAGVRVNEQFF. In DNA form, the CDR3 reads TGTGCCAGCAGCGCGGATTATAGGGCGGGAGTACGTGTTAATGAGCAGTTCTTC.

Only one count was recorded for this clone. This chain connects TRBV4-1 to TRBJ2-1; TRBD1 matches at 10 bases. There are 16 residues in the CDR3. Germline-derived CDR1 and CDR2 are MGHRA and YSYEKL. V lost 1 base to trimming and J lost 4 bases; unmatched junction nucleotides: 4. The CDR3 DNA reads as TGCGCCAGCAGCCAAGGACAGGGGGCGCCATACAATGAGCAGTTCTTC. As protein: CASSQGQGAPYNEQFF.

V gene TRBV11-3 combines with J gene TRBJ2-3; D may be TRBD2 (6 bases). This CDR3 is built from 20 residues. From germline, CDR1 is SGHNT and CDR2 YENEEA. The V and J ends lost 3 bases and 3 bases respectively, with 28 bases between them. For the CDR3, the DNA is TGTGCCAGCAGCTTTGGAGGGAGGTTGGACGCGCGTCGGGGTACAGATACGCAGTATTTT. Translation gives CASSFGGRLDARRGTDTQYF.

The genes are TRBV5-4 and TRBJ2-5; D not resolved. V gave up 5 bases and J gave up 2 bases, with 10 bases separating them. The length of the CDR3 is 13 residues. CDR1 and CDR2 (germline): SGHNT, YYREEE (reference sequence). CDR3 amino acids: CASSPTRQETQYF. CDR3 nucleotide sequence: TGTGCCAGCAGTCCGACAAGGCAAGAGACCCAGTACTTC.

This rearrangement joins TRBV7-9 to TRBJ2-1; 7 nucleotides agree with TRBD2. From germline, CDR1 is SEHNR and CDR2 FQNEAQ (reference sequence). Trimming at V came to 2 bases and at J to 3 bases, leaving 4 bases not matched to a gene. This CDR3 spans 15 amino acids. In DNA, the CDR3 is TGTGCCAGCAGCTTATGGGACTATGGCTACAATGAGCAGTTCTTC. Amino acid sequence: CASSLWDYGYNEQFF.

V and J are TRBV7-8 and TRBJ1-2; 7 positions agree with TRBD1. Looked up from germline, CDR1 is SGHVS and CDR2 is FQNEAQ. The CDR3 contains 20 residues. V lost 5 bases and J lost 4; bases outside the gene matches: 25. The DNA of the CDR3 is TGTGCCAGCAGCCTACCCAGGGCAGGGACAGAAATAAATAGGGGCTATGGCTACACCTTC. This encodes CASSLPRAGTEINRGYGYTF.

The chain employs TRBV11-3 and TRBJ1-4; D possibly corresponds to TRBD1 (6 bases). Per the germline V gene, CDR1 is SGHNT and CDR2 is YENEEA. V was trimmed by 2 bases and J by 5 bases, leaving 12 bases between them. CDR3 length equals 15 residues. The CDR3 coding sequence is TGTGCCAGCAGCTTACGGGGGGCGCTGAATGAAAAACTGTTTTTT. This codes for CASSLRGALNEKLFF.

This clone was counted a single time. The junction does not match germline at one end; this may be a read error. The V call is TRBV7-8, the J call TRBJ2-2; a possible D gene is TRBD1 (6 bases). The length of the CDR3 is 13 residues. CDR1 SGHVS and CDR2 FQNEAQ come from the germline V gene. The CDR3, as DNA: TGTGCCAGCAGCGTTACCGGAATAGGGGGGCTGTTTTTT. It yields the protein CASSVTGIGGLFF.

CDR3 bases: TGTGCCAGCAGCCACAACCGGGACACCGGGGAGCTGTTTTTT. Amino acid sequence: CASSHNRDTGELFF. This chain joins TRBV3-1 (or the pseudogene TRBV3-2) and TRBJ2-2; D is uncertain. Germline V lookup: CDR1 LGHDT, CDR2 YNNKEL (reference sequence). This CDR3 has 14 residues. V was trimmed by 3 bases and J by 3 bases, leaving 8 bases between them.

The chain links TRBV19 to TRBJ2-7; maybe TRBD1 (5 bases). The ends were cut back, 8 bases at V and 3 bases at J, with 11 bases in the middle. The germline gives CDR1 LNHDA, CDR2 SQIVND (reference sequence). The length of the CDR3 is 12 residues. The CDR3 sequence is CASSDRFYEQYF. The CDR3 DNA is TGTGCCAGTTCCGACAGATTCTACGAGCAGTACTTC.

This chain joins TRBV19 and TRBJ2-1, with 8 nucleotides matching TRBD2. V trimming: 5 bases; J trimming: 3 bases; junction bases outside the gene matches: 3. CDR3 length: 14 residues. Germline values: CDR1 LNHDA, CDR2 SQIVND (reference sequence). DNA of the CDR3: TGTGCCAGTAGTGATAGCGGGGTCTACAATGAGCAGTTCTTC. Translation gives CASSDSGVYNEQFF.

This chain uses TRBV19 with TRBJ2-5; TRBD1 aligns across 10 bases. Germline V gene sequence: CDR1 LNHDA, CDR2 SQIVND (reference sequence). V shed 4 bases and J 5 bases; nucleotides not matched to a gene: 4. The CDR3 totals 14 residues. The chain's CDR3 is CASSKTGGAETQYF. In DNA form, the CDR3 reads TGTGCCAGTAGTAAGACAGGGGGCGCGGAGACCCAGTACTTC.

This clone was counted a single time. The rearrangement joins TRBV19 to TRBJ2-1; TRBD1 matches at 8 bases. This CDR3 has 14 residues. Trimming cost V 5 bases and J 8 bases; bases outside gene matches: 8. CDR1 and CDR2 (germline): LNHDA, SQIVND (reference sequence). The CDR3 sequence is CASSARQGNYEQFF. In DNA, the CDR3 is TGTGCCAGTAGTGCCCGACAGGGGAATTATGAGCAGTTCTTC.

This chain links TRBV5-1 with TRBJ1-4; perhaps TRBD1 as D (5 bases). The ends were cut back, 0 bases at V and 7 bases at J, with 13 bases in the middle. Germline V gene lookup returns CDR1 SGHRS and CDR2 YFSETQ. The CDR3 extends over 15 amino acids. CDR3 DNA: TGCGCCAGCAGCTTGGGCCCGACAGATGGTGAAAAACTGTTTTTT. Its protein is CASSLGPTDGEKLFF.